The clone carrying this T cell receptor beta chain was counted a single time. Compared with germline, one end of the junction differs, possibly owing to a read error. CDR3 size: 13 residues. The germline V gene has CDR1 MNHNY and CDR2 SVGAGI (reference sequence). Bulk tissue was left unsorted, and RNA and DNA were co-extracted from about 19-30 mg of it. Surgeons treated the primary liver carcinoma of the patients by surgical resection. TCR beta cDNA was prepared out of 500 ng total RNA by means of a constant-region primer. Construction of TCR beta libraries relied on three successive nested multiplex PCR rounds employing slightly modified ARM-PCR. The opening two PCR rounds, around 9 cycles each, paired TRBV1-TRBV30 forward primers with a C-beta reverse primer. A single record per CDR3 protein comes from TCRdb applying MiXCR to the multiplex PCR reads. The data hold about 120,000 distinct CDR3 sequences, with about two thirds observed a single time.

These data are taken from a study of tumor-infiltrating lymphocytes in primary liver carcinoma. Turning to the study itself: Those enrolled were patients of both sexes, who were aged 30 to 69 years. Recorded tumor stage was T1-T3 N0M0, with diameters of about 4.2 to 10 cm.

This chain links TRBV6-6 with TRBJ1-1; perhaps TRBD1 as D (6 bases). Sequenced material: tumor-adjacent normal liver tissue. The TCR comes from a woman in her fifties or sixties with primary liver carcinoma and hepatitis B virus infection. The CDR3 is CAGSYIGQTEAFF. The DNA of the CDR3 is TGTGCCGGCAGTTACATCGGACAGACTGAAGCTTTCTTT.